The following is a T cell receptor beta chain sequence with its context. This specimen comes from a study of blood T cell repertoires in COVID-19. Study-level background: Sites in the United States, Italy and Spain provided acute and convalescent COVID-19 samples.

As originally analysed: Amplification of reference gene primers was used by the study to estimate nucleated cell counts. The table came from immunoSEQ multiplex PCR; TCRdb's copy has only in-frame clones and leaves some out. The DNA gave D and trimming, while V, J and clone size come from that table. The data show around 400,000 clones, approximately 90% seen once. V gave up 6 bases and J gave up 7 bases, with 12 bases separating them. The length of the CDR3 is 13 residues. The study recruited people aged about 18 to 89 years across roughly 25 US areas. Participants' own reports of clinical history determined their cohort assignment.

The material sequenced was PBMCs or T cells enriched from blood (not recorded which). V gene TRBV12-3 or TRBV12-4 combines with J gene TRBJ2-2; D possibly corresponds to TRBD1 (6 bases). The source is a woman in her thirties or forties who had been exposed to COVID-19. CDR3 residues: CASRRGYGGELFF. CDR3 coding DNA: TGTGCCAGCAGGAGGGGGTATGGCGGGGAGCTGTTTTTT.